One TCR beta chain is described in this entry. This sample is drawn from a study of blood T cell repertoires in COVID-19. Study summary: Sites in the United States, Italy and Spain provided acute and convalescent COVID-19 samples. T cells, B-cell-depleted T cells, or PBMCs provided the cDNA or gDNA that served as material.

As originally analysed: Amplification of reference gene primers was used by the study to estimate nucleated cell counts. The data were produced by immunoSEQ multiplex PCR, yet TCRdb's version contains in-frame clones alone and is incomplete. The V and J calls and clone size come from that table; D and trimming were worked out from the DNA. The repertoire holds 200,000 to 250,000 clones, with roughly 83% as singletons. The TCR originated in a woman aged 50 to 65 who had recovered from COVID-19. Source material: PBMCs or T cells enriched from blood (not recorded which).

As DNA, the CDR3 is TGTGCCAGCAGCTTTGGGAGACTAGCGGGGGGCCATGAGCAGTTCTTC. Translating it yields CASSFGRLAGGHEQFF. The chain links TRBV5-5 to TRBJ2-1; 13 positions match TRBD2. CDR1 SGHKS and CDR2 YYEKEE come from the germline V gene (reference sequence). Trimming cost V 2 bases and J 8 bases; bases outside gene matches: 7. CDR3 length: 16 residues.